This T cell receptor beta chain was sequenced for a study of vaccination and CD4 T cells after COVID-19. Worth noting for this clonotype: Antigen specificity is unknown.

Treatment given: roughly ten-day PBMC culture with coronavirus spike peptide pools or control peptides (ViraFEST assay). Trimming left V 3 bases short and J 1 base short, with 11 bases between. Germline CDR1 is SGHAT and CDR2 is FQNNGV. CDR3 length: 15 amino acids. With the Oncomine TCR Beta short-read assay, DNA from cultured CD4+ T cells was sequenced. A single record per CDR3 protein comes from TCRdb applying MiXCR to the PCR reads. The data hold roughly 12,000 distinct CDR3 sequences, with 30% to 40% observed a single time. This sequence originates from a human donor who had recovered from COVID-19. The chain carries TRBV11-2 and TRBJ2-3; D is uncertain. The source material was CD4+ T cells from blood, cultured in vitro, sampled after SARS-CoV-2 vaccination. CDR3 DNA: TGTGCCAGCAGCTTTAGTATTGAGGGCACAGATACGCAGTATTTT. This sequence encodes CASSFSIEGTDTQYF.